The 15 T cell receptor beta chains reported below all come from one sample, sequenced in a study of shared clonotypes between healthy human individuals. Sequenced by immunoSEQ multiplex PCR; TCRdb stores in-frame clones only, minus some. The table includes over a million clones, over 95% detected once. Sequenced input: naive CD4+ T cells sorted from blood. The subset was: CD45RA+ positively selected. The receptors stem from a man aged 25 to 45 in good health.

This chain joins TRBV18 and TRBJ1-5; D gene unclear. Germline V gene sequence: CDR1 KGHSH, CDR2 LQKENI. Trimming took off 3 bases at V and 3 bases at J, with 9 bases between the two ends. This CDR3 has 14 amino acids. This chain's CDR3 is CASSPGRFNQPQHF. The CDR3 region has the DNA TGTGCCAGCTCACCTGGACGGTTCAATCAGCCCCAGCATTTT.

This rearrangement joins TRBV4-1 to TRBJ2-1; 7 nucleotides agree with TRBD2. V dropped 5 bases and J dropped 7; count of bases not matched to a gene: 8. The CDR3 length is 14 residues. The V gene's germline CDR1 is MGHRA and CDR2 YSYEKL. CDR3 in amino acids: CASSVREAGNEQFF. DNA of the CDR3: TGCGCCAGCAGCGTTCGGGAGGCCGGGAATGAGCAGTTCTTC.

CDR3 DNA sequence: TGTGCCAGCAGCTTAAAGGGGGCTCGGGAGCTGTTTTTT. Its protein is CASSLKGARELFF. The rearrangement uses TRBV7-9 and TRBJ2-2, with TRBD1 matching over 7 bases. V was pared by 2 bases and J by 9 bases, with 3 bases of the junction left unmatched. Germline V lookup: CDR1 SEHNR, CDR2 FQNEAQ (reference sequence). The CDR3 is made up of 13 amino acids.

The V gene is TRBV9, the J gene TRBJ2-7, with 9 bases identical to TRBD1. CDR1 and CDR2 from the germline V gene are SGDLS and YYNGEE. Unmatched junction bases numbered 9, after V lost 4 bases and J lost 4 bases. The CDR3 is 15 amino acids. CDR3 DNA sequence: TGTGCCAGCAGCCGAGCCGGGACAGGGTTTTACGAGCAGTACTTC. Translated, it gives CASSRAGTGFYEQYF.

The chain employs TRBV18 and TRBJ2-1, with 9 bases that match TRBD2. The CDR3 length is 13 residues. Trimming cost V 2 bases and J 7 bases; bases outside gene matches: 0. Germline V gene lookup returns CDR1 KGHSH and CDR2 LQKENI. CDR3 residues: CASSPTSGNEQFF. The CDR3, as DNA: TGTGCCAGCTCACCAACTAGCGGGAATGAGCAGTTCTTC.

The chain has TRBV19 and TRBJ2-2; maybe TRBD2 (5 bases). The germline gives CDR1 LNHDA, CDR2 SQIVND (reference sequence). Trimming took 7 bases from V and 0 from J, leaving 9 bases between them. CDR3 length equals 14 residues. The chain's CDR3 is CASIGLANTGELFF. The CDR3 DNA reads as TGTGCCAGTATCGGACTCGCGAACACCGGGGAGCTGTTTTTT.

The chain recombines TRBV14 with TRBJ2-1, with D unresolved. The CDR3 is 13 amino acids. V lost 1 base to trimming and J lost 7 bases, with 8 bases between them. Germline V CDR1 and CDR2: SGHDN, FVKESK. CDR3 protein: CASSQGLINEQFF. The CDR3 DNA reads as TGTGCCAGCAGCCAAGGACTTATAAATGAGCAGTTCTTC.

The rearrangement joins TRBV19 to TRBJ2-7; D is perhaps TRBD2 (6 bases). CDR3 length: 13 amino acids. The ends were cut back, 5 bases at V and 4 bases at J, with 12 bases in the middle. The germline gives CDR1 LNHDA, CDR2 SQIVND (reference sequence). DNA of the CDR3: TGTGCCAGTAGTCTCTGGGGAGGTTACGAGCAGTACTTC. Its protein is CASSLWGGYEQYF. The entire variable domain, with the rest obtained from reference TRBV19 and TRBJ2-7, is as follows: DGGITQSPKYLFRKEGQNVTLSCEQNLNHDAMYWYRQDPGQGLRLIYYSQIVNDFQKGDIAEGYSVSREKKESFPLTVTSAQKNPTAFYLCASSLWGGYEQYFGPGTRLTVT.

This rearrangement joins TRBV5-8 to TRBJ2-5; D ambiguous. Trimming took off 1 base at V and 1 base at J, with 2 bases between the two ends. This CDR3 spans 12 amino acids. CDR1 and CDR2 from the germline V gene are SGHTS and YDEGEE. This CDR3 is CASSLPQETQYF. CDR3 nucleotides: TGTGCCAGCAGCTTGCCCCAAGAGACCCAGTACTTC.

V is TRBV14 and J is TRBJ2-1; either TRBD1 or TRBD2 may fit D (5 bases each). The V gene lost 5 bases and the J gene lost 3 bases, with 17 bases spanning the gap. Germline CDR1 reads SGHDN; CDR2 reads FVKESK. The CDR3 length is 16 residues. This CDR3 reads CASSEGGGARYNEQFF. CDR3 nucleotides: TGTGCCAGCAGCGAGGGTGGTGGGGCCCGCTACAATGAGCAGTTCTTC.

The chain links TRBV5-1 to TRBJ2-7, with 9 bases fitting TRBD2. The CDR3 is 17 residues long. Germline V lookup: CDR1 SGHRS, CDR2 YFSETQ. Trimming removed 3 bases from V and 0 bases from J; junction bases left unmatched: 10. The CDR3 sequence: CASSSGLAGDSSYEQYF. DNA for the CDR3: TGCGCCAGCAGCTCAGGCTTAGCGGGAGACAGCTCCTACGAGCAGTACTTC. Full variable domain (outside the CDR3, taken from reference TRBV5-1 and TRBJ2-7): KAGVTQTPRYLIKTRGQQVTLSCSPISGHRSVSWYQQTPGQGLQFLFEYFSETQRNKGNFPGRFSGRQFSNSRSEMNVSTLELGDSALYLCASSSGLAGDSSYEQYFGPGTRLTVT.

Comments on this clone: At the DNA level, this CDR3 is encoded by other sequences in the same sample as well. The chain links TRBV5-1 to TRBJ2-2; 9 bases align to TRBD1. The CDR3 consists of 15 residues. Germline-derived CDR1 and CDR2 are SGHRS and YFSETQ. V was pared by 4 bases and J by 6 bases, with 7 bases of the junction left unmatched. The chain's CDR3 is CASSMTGGGAGELFF. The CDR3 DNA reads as TGCGCCAGCAGCATGACAGGGGGGGGAGCCGGGGAGCTGTTTTTT.

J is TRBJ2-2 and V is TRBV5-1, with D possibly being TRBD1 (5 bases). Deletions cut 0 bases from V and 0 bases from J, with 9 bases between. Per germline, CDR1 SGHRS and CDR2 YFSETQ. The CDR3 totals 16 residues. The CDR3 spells CASSLEGAANTGELFF. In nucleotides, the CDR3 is TGCGCCAGCAGCTTGGAAGGGGCCGCGAACACCGGGGAGCTGTTTTTT.

CDR3 nucleotides: TGTGCCAGTAGCATGGACAGGGGATCCTACGAGCAGTACTTC. It specifies CASSMDRGSYEQYF. V usage is TRBV19 and J usage is TRBJ2-7, with TRBD1 matching over 9 bases. The CDR3 length is 14 residues. V lost 6 bases to trimming and J lost 1 base; unmatched junction nucleotides: 4. The germline gives CDR1 LNHDA, CDR2 SQIVND (reference sequence).

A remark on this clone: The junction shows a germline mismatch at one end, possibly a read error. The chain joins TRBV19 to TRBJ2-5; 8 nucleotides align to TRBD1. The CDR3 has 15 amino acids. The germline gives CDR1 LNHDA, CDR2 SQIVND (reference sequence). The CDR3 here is CASSTLGQGGESQYF. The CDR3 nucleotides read TGTGCCAGTAGTACCTTAGGACAGGGTGGAGAGTCCCAGTACTTC.